The present entry profiles one T cell receptor (beta chain) with its context. Its antigen remains unknown. This sample is part of a study of shared clonotypes between healthy human individuals. Background on the study: A couple of female and a few male donors aged 18 to 49 were enrolled. Findings and caveats of the study: It was only blood that was sampled, and tissue repertoires likely differ.

TCRdb keeps only in-frame clones here, not all; method: immunoSEQ multiplex PCR. The sample gives about 500,000 clones, 75% to 80% of which show up once; 12% is in the top ten. The origin of this receptor is a woman between 40 and 50 years old in good health. Some clones in this sample may be carry-over from other donors' samples. Sequenced material: PBMCs.

Here the CDR3 reads CASSLGQGAFPTNEKLFF. CDR3 bases: TGCGCCAGCAGCCTTGGACAGGGGGCTTTCCCTACTAATGAAAAACTGTTTTTT. V is TRBV5-1 and J is TRBJ1-4; 11 bases agree with TRBD1. The germline V gene encodes CDR1 SGHRS and CDR2 YFSETQ. The CDR3 consists of 18 residues. The V and J ends lost 4 bases and 2 bases, in that order; junction bases with no gene match: 10.